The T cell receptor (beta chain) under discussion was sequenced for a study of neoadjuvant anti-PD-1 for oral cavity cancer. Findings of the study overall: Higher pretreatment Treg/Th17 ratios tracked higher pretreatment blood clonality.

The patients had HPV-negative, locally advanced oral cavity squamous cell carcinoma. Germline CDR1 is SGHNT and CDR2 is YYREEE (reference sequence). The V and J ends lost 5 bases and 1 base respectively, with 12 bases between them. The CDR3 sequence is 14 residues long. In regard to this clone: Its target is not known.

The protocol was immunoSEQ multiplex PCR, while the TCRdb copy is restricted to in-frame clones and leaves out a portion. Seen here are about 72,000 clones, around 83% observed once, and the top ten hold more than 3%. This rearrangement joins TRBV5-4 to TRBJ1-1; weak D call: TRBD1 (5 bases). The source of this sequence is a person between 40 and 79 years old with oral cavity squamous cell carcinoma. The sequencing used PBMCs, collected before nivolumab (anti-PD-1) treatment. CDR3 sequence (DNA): TGTGCCAGCAGACCTGGGGGGGAGAACACTGAAGCTTTCTTT. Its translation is CASRPGGENTEAFF.